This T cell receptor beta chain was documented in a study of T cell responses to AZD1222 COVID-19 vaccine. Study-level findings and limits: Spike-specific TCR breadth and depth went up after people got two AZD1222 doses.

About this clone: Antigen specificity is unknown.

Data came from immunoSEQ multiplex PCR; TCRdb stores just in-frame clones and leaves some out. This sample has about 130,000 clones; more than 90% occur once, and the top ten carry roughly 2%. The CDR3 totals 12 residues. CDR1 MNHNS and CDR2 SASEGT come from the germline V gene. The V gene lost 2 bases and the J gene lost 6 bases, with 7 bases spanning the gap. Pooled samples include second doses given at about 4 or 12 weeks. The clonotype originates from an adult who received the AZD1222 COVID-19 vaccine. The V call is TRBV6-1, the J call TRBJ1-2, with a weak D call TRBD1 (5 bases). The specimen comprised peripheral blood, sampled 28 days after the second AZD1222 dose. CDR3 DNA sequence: TGTGCCAGCAGTGAACGGGGGAATGGCTACACCTTC. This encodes CASSERGNGYTF.